Sequencing of this T cell receptor beta chain was carried out in a study of T cells in women clearing cervical HPV infection. Using immunoSEQ multiplex PCR, the repertoire was profiled, and TCRdb retains in-frame clones only, with some absent. In total, the table holds about 46,000 clones. This receptor was taken from a woman aged 18-70 years with a cervical HPV16 infection that either progressed to CIN3+ or cleared (not recorded which). Specimen: blood buffy coat.

The sequenced CDR3 bases are TGTGCCAGCAGCTTATCAAGTAAGGGCTGGAATGGC. Residues: CASSLSSKGWNG. The entire CDR3 is CASSLSSKGWNGYTF. The chain recombines TRBV7-2 with TRBJ1-2, with D hard to call. The CDR3 is cut off 3 residues early in the read; its end comes from the germline J gene. V was cut by 2 bases and J by 6 bases, with 16 bases left in between. The germline V gene has CDR1 SGHTA and CDR2 FQGNSA. CDR3 size: 15 residues.